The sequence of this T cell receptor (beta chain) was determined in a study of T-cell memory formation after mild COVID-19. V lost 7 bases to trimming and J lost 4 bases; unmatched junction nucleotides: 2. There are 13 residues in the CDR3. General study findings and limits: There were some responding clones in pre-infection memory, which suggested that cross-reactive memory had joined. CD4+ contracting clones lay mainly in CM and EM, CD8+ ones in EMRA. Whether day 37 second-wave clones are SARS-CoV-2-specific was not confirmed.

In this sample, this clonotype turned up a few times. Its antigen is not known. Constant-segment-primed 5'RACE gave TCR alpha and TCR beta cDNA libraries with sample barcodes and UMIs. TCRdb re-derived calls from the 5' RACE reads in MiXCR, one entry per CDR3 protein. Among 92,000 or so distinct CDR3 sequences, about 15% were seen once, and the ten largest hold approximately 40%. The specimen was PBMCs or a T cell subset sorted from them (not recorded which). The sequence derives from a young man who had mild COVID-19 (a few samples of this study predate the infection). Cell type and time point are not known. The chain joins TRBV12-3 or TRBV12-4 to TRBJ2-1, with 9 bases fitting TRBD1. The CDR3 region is CASIGQGYNEQFF. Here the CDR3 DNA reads TGTGCCAGCATCGGACAGGGGTACAATGAGCAGTTCTTC.